This TCR beta chain was identified in a study of naive and memory T cell subsets. The study's findings and limits: Possibly reflecting memory cells re-expressing CD45RA, a few larger clonotypes occurred in naive repertoires, especially CD8.

V dropped 5 bases and J dropped 3 bases, with 7 bases sitting between them. The germline CDR1 and CDR2 sequences are SQVTM and ANQGSEA. This CDR3 region has 12 residues. Cells stained for CD3, CD4, CD8, CD45RA, CD27 and viability were sorted into four CD45RA/CD27 subsets. Turning to this clonotype: Its antigen is unidentified.

Two oligonucleotides, mixed equimolar, formed the beta constant-region primer covering TRBC1 and TRBC2. Four rounds of PCR amplified the ligated cDNA using nested alpha and beta constant-region primers plus SP2. Each CDR3 protein gets one entry after TCRdb re-called the UMI-ligation and nested PCR reads with MiXCR. The sample gives roughly 150,000 distinct CDR3 sequences, approximately 21% of which show up once; 0.5% to 0.75% is in the top ten. The receptor was isolated from a human donor in good health. Sequenced sample: naive CD8+ T cells from blood. The chain has TRBV29-1 and TRBJ2-2; a weak D match, TRBD2 (6 bases). The CDR3 region has the DNA TGCAGCGTTTGGGGGGACACCGGGGAGCTGTTTTTT. Translation: CSVWGDTGELFF.